The subject of this entry is one T cell receptor beta chain. Its cognate antigen is unknown. The source of the sample is a study of T-cell memory formation after mild COVID-19. Study-wide results and caveats: Researchers found some responding clones in pre-infection memory, a sign that cross-reactive memory joined. Contracting clones, day 15 to 85, had balanced CD4/CD8, and later expanders favored CD4+.

The CDR3 runs 15 residues. The germline gives CDR1 LGHNA, CDR2 YNFKEQ. V shed 0 bases, J shed 4 bases, and the junction held 5 bases outside the gene matches. The 5'RACE method, run with constant-segment primers, produced TCR alpha and TCR beta cDNA libraries (carrying sample barcodes and UMIs). TCRdb itself ran the 5' RACE reads through MiXCR, one entry per CDR3 protein. The sample lists roughly 320,000 distinct CDR3 sequences, 25% to 30% occurring once. The chain carries TRBV4-2 and TRBJ1-1, with TRBD1 identical over 7 bases. The clonotype was recovered from an adult woman who had mild COVID-19 (a few samples of this study predate the infection). Cell type and time point are not known. What was sequenced was PBMCs or a T cell subset sorted from them (not recorded which). CDR3 residues: CASSQDPTGPTEAFF. In DNA, the CDR3 is TGTGCCAGCAGCCAAGATCCGACAGGGCCCACTGAAGCTTTCTTT.